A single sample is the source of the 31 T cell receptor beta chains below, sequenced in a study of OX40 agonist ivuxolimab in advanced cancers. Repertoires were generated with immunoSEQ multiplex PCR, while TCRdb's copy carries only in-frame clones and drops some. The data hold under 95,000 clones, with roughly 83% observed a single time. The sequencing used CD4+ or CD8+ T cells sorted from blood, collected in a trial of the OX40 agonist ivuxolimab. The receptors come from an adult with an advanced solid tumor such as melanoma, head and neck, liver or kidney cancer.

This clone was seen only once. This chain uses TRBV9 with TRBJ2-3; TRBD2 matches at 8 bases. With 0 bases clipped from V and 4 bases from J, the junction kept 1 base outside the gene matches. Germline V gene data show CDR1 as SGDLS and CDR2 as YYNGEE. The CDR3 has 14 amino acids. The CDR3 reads CASSVAGGADTQYF. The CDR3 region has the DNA TGTGCCAGCAGCGTAGCGGGGGGGGCAGATACGCAGTATTTT.

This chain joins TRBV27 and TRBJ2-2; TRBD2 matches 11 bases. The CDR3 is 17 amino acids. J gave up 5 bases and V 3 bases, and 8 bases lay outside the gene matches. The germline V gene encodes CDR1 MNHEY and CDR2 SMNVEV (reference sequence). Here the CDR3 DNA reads TGTGCCAGCAGTTTTCCCCTAGCGGGGGGAGGGACCGGGGAGCTGTTTTTT. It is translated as CASSFPLAGGGTGELFF.

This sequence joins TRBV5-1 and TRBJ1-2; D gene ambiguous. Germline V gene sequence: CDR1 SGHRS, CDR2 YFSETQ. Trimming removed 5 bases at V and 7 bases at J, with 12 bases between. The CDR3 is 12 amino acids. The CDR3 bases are TGCGCCAGCAGTTTTGACTCTGGTGGCTACACCTTC. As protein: CASSFDSGGYTF.

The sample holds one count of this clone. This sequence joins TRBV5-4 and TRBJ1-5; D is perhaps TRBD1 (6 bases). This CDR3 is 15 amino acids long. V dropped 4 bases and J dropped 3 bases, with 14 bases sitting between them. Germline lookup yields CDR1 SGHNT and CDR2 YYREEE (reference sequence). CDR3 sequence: CASSHLQGNNQPQHF. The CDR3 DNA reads TGTGCCAGCAGCCACTTACAGGGAAACAATCAGCCCCAGCATTTT.

CDR3 DNA sequence: TGCGCCAGCAGCTTGGGAGTGACAGGGGACTACGAGCAGTACTTC. Amino acids: CASSLGVTGDYEQYF. This chain links TRBV5-1 with TRBJ2-7; 8 positions match TRBD1. Per the germline V gene, CDR1 is SGHRS and CDR2 is YFSETQ. Germline trimming cut 0 bases from V and 3 bases from J; bases unmatched to any gene: 5. The CDR3 has 15 residues.

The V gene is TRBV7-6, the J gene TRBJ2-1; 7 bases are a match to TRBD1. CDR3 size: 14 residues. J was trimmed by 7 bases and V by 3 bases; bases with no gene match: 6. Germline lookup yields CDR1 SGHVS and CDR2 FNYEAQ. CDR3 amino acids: CASSFLTGWNEQFF. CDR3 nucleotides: TGTGCCAGCAGCTTCTTGACAGGGTGGAATGAGCAGTTCTTC.

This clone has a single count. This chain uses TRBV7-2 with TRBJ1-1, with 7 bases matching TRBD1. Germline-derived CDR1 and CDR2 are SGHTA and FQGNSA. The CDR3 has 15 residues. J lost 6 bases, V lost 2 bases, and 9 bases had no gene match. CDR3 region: CASSLLDREGAEAFF. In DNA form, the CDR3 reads TGTGCCAGCAGCTTATTAGACAGGGAGGGGGCTGAAGCTTTCTTT.

CDR3 in amino acids: CASSYKGSRGLAGGRTDTQYF. In nucleotides, the CDR3 is TGTGCCAGCAGCTATAAGGGAAGCCGTGGTCTAGCGGGAGGTCGCACAGATACGCAGTATTTT. The chain couples TRBV7-3 to TRBJ2-3; 11 bases are shared with TRBD2. After removal of 4 bases from V and 1 base from J, the junction contained 19 bases not matched to a gene. The germline gives CDR1 SGHTA, CDR2 FQGTGA. The CDR3 consists of 21 residues. Full variable domain (outside the CDR3, taken from reference TRBV7-3 and TRBJ2-3): GAGVSQTPSNKVTEKGKYVELRCDPISGHTALYWYRQSLGQGPEFLIYFQGTGAADDSGLPNDRFFAVRPEGSVSTLKIQRTERGDSAVYLCASSYKGSRGLAGGRTDTQYFGPGTRLTVL.

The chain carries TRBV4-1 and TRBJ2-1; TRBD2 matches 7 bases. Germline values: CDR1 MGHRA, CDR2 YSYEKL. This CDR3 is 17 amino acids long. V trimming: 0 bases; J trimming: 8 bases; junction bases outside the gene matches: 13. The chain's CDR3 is CASSQENLNGRSYEQFF. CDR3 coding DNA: TGCGCCAGCAGCCAAGAGAATCTAAACGGGAGGTCCTATGAGCAGTTCTTC.

The CDR3 nucleotides are TGCGCCAGCAGCCAAGATCGTCGGGGGGGCTACACCTTC. This translates into CASSQDRRGGYTF. J is TRBJ1-2 and V is TRBV4-1; possible D gene TRBD1, 5 bases. The CDR3 covers 13 residues. CDR1 MGHRA and CDR2 YSYEKL come from the germline V gene. V was trimmed by 0 bases and J by 8 bases, leaving 10 bases between them.

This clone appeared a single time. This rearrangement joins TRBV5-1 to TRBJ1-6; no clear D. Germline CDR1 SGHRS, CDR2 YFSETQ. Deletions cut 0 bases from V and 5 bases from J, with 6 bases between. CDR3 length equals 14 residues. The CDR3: CASSLGQNNSPLHF. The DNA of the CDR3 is TGCGCCAGCAGCTTGGGGCAGAATAATTCACCCCTCCACTTT.

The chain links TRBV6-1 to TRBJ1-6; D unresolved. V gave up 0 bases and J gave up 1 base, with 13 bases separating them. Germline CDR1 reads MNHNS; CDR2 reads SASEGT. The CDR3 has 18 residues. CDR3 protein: CASSEAAGVWSYNSPLHF. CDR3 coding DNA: TGTGCCAGCAGTGAAGCGGCAGGTGTGTGGTCCTATAATTCACCCCTCCACTTT.

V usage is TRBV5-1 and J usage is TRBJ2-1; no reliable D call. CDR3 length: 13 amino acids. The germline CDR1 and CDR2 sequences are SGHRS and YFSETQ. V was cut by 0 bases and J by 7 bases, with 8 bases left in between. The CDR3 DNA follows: TGCGCCAGCAGCTTGGCCCTCGCTAATGAGCAGTTCTTC. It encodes CASSLALANEQFF.

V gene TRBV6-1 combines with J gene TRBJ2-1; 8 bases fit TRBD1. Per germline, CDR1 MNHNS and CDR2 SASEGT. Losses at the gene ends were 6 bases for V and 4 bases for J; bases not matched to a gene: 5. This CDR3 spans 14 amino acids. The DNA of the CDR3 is TGTGCCAGCAGGGCCGGGACAGGTTACAATGAGCAGTTCTTC. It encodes CASRAGTGYNEQFF.

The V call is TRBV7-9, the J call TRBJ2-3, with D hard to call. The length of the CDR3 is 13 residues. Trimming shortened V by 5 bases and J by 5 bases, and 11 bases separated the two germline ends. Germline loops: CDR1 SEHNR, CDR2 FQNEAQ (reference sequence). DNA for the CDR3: TGTGCCAGCAGCCCCCCCATGGGAGATACGCAGTATTTT. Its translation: CASSPPMGDTQYF.

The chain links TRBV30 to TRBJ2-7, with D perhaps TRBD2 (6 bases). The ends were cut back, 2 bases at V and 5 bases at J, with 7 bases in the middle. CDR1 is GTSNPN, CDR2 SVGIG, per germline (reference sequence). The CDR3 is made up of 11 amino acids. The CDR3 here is CAWSWGDEQYF. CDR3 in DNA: TGTGCCTGGAGTTGGGGGGACGAGCAGTACTTC.

Here the CDR3 reads CASSSGLAGREAQYF. Written as DNA, the CDR3 is TGCGCCAGCAGCTCGGGACTAGCGGGGAGGGAGGCCCAGTACTTC. This chain links TRBV5-1 with TRBJ2-5; 13 bases are shared with TRBD2. Germline CDR1 reads SGHRS; CDR2 reads YFSETQ. Trimming took 3 bases from V and 9 from J; bases not matched to a gene: 8. The CDR3 totals 15 residues.

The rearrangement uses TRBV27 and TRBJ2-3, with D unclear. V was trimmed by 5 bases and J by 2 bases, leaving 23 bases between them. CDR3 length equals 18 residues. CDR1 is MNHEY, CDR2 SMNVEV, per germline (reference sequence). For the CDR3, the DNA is TGTGCCAGCAGTCCATTGGGGTCCGGCCTCCCACACACAGATACGCAGTATTTT. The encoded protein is CASSPLGSGLPHTDTQYF.

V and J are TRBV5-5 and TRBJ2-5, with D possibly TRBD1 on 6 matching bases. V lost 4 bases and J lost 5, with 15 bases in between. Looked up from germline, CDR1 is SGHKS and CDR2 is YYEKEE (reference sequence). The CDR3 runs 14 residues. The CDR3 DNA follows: TGTGCCAGCAGCCCACCGGACAGTTTCGAGACCCAGTACTTC. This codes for CASSPPDSFETQYF.

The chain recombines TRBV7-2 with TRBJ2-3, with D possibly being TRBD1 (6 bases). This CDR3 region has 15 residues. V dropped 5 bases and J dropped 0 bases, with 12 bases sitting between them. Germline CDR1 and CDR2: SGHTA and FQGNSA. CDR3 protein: CASSPDGTSTDTQYF. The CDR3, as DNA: TGTGCCAGCAGCCCAGACGGGACAAGCACAGATACGCAGTATTTT.

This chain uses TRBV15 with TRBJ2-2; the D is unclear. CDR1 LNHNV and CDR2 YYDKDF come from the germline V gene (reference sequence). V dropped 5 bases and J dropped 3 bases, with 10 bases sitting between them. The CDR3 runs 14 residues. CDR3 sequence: CATSGNPDTGELFF. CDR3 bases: TGTGCCACCAGCGGCAATCCGGACACCGGGGAGCTGTTTTTT.

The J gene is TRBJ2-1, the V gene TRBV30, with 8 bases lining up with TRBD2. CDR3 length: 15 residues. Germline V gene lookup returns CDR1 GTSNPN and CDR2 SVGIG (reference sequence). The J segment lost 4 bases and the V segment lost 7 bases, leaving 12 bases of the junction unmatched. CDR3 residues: CAFRGGAGVYNEQFF. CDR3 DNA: TGTGCCTTCCGGGGGGGAGCGGGCGTATACAATGAGCAGTTCTTC.

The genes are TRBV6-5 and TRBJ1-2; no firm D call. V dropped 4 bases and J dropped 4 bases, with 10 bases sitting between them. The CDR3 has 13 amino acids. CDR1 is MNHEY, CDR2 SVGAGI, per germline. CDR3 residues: CASSSAQRYGYTF. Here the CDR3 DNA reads TGTGCCAGCAGTTCGGCCCAGCGCTATGGCTACACCTTC.

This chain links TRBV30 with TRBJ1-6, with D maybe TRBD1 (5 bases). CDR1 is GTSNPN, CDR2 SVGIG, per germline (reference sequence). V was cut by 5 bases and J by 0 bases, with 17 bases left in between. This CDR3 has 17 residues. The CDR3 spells CAWVGKGMSSYNSPLHF. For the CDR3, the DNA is TGTGCCTGGGTAGGAAAGGGGATGAGCTCCTATAATTCACCCCTCCACTTT.

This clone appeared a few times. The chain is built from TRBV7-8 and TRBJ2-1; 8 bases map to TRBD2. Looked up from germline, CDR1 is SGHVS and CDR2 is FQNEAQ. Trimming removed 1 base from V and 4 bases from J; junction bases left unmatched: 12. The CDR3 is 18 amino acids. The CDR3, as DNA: TGTGCCAGCAGCTTAGGTTTCAGTAACCTAGCGGGTTACAATGAGCAGTTCTTC. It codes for CASSLGFSNLAGYNEQFF.

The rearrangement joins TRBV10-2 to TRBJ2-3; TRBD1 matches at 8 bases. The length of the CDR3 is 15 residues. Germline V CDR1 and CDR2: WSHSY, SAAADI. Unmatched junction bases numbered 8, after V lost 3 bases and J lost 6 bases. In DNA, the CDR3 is TGCGCCAGCAGTGAAGGTGGTCAGGGGGCGGATACGCAGTATTTT. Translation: CASSEGGQGADTQYF.

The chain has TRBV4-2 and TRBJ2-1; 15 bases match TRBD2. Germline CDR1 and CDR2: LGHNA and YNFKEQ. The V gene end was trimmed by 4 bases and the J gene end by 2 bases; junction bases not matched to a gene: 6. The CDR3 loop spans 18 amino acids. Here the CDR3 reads CASSPGTSGRRTYNEQFF. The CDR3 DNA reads TGTGCCAGCAGCCCTGGGACTAGCGGGAGGAGGACCTACAATGAGCAGTTCTTC.

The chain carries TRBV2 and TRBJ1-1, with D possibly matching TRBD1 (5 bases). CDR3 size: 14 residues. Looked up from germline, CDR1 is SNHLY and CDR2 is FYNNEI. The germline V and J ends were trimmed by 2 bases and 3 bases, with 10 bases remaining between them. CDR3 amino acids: CASSELGGYTEAFF. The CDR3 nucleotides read TGTGCCAGCAGTGAATTGGGGGGTTACACTGAAGCTTTCTTT. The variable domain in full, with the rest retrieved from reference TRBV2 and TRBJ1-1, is EPEVTQTPSHQVTQMGQEVILRCVPISNHLYFYWYRQILGQKVEFLVSFYNNEISEKSEIFDDQFSVERPDGSNFTLKIRSTKLEDSAMYFCASSELGGYTEAFFGQGTRLTVV.

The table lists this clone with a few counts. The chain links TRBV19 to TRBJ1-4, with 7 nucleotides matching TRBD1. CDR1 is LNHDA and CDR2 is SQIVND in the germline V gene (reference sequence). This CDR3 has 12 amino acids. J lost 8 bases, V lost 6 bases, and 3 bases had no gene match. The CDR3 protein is CASSLQGEKLFF. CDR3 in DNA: TGTGCCAGTAGCCTACAGGGGGAAAAACTGTTTTTT.

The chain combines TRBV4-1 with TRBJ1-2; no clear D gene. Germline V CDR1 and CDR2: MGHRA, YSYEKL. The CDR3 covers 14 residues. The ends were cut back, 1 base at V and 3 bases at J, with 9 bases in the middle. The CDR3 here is CASSQVRRYYGYTF. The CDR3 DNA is TGCGCCAGCAGCCAAGTAAGGAGGTACTATGGCTACACCTTC.

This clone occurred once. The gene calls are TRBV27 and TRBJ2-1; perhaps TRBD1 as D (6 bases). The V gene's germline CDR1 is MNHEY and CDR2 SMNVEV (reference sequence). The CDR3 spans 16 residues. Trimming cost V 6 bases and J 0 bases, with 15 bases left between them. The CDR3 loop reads CASSPRDKSSYNEQFF. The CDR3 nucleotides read TGTGCCAGCAGCCCTCGGGACAAGAGCTCCTACAATGAGCAGTTCTTC.